This is a list of T cell receptor beta chains from one sample in a study of T-cell memory formation after mild COVID-19. Each CDR3 protein is one row after TCRdb ran MiXCR on the 5' RACE reads. The table lists some 120,000 distinct CDR3 sequences, about 6% of them singletons. The source material was PBMCs or a T cell subset sorted from them (not recorded which). The origin of the receptors is an adult woman who had mild COVID-19 (a few samples of this study predate the infection). Cell type and time point are not known. The CDR3 runs from the conserved cysteine through the conserved F or W. A D gene is named only where the DNA matches it firmly. For some rows the clone size is stated as once, few or many, or as a class when expanded; others skip it.

TRBJ2-7,TRBV28,.,.,CASSPGTGREDEQYF,TGTGCCAGCAGTCCTGGGACAGGGCGGGAGGACGAGCAGTACTTC
TRBJ1-1,TRBV7-8,many,.,CASSLFRDTEAFF,TGTGCCAGCAGCCTTTTTAGAGACACTGAAGCTTTCTTT
TRBJ2-5,TRBV7-9,.,.,CASSLDPSRLLQETQYF,TGTGCCAGCAGCTTAGATCCCTCACGGCTGCTCCAAGAGACCCAGTACTTC
TRBJ2-3,TRBV7-9,few,.,CASSRQRWDLMDTQYF,TGTGCCAGCAGCCGACAGAGGTGGGACTTGATGGATACGCAGTATTTT
TRBJ1-5,TRBV20-1,few,TRBD1,CSAGGGNRGDQPQHF,TGCAGTGCCGGGGGGGGCAACAGGGGCGATCAGCCCCAGCATTTT
TRBJ2-1,TRBV29-1,few,TRBD2,CSVEGTRLNEQFF,TGCAGCGTGGAGGGGACTAGACTCAATGAGCAGTTCTTC
TRBJ2-1,TRBV5-1,many,.,CASSLIAGSSYNEQFF,TGCGCCAGCAGCTTGATTGCTGGGAGCTCCTACAATGAGCAGTTCTTC
TRBJ2-1,TRBV30,.,.,CAWSIAVGNEQFF,TGTGCCTGGAGTATCGCGGTAGGCAATGAGCAGTTCTTC
TRBJ2-5,TRBV30,many,TRBD2,CAWSGIAGARIETQYF,TGTGCCTGGAGTGGGATAGCGGGAGCTCGGATTGAGACCCAGTACTTC
TRBJ1-2,TRBV12-3/TRBV12-4,many,.,CASSLGHPAHGYTF,TGTGCCAGCAGTTTAGGACACCCCGCGCATGGCTACACCTTC
TRBJ2-4,TRBV12-3/TRBV12-4,many,TRBD1,CASSPGGEGTKNIQYF,TGTGCCAGCAGTCCAGGGGGCGAAGGAACCAAAAACATTCAGTACTTC
TRBJ2-1,TRBV20-1,.,.,CSAREQGPNEQFF,TGCAGTGCTAGAGAACAGGGTCCTAATGAGCAGTTCTTC
TRBJ1-1,TRBV7-6,many,.,CASSLGRERGMNTEAFF,TGTGCCAGCAGCTTAGGGAGGGAGAGGGGAATGAACACTGAAGCTTTCTTT
TRBJ2-1,TRBV7-6,.,.,CASTPQPGVSYNEQFF,TGTGCCAGCACCCCTCAGCCAGGGGTGTCCTACAATGAGCAGTTCTTC
TRBJ2-2,TRBV27,few,.,CASTFGGRLTGELFF,TGTGCCAGCACTTTCGGGGGGCGGCTCACCGGGGAGCTGTTTTTT
TRBJ1-3,TRBV5-1,.,.,CASSLVAGSSGNTIYF,TGCGCCAGCAGCTTGGTGGCAGGGAGCTCTGGAAACACCATATATTTT